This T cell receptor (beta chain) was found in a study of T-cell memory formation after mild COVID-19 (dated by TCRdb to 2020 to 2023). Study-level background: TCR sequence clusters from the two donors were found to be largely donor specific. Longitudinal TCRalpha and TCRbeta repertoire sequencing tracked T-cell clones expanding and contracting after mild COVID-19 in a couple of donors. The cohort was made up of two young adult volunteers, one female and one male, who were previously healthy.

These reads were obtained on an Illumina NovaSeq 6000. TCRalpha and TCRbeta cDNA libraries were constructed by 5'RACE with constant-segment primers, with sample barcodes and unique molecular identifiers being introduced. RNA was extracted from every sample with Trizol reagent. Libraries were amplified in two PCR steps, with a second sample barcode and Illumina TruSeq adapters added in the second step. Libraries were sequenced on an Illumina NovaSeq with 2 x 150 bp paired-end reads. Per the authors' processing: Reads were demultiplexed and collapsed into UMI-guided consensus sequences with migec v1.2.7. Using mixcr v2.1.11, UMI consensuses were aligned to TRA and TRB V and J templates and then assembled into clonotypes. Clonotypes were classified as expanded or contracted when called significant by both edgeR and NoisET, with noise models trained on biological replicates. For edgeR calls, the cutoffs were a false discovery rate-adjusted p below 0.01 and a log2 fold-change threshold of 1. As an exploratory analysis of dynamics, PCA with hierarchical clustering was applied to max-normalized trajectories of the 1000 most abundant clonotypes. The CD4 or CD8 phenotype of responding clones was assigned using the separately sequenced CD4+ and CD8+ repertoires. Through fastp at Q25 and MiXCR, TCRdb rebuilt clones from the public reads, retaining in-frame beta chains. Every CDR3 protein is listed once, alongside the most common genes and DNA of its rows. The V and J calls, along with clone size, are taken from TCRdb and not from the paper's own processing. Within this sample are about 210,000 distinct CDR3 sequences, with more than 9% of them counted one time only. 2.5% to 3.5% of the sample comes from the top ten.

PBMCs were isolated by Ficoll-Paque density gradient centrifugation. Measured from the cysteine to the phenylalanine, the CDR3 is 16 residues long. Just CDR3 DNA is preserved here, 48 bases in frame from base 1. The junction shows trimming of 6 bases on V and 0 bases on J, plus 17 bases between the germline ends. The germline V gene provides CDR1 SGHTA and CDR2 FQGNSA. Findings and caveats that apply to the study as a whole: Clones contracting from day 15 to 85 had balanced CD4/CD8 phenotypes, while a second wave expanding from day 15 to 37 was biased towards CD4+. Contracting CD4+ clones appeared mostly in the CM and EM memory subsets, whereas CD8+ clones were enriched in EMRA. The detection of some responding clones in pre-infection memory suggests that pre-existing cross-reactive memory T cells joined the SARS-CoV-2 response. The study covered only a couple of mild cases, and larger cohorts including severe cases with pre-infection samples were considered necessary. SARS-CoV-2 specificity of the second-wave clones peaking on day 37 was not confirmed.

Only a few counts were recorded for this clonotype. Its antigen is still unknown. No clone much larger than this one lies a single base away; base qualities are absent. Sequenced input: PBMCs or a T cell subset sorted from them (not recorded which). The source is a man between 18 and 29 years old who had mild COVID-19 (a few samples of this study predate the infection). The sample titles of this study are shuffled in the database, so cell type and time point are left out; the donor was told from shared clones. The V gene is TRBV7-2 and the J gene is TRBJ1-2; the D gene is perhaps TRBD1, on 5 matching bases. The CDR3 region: CASSTVAGIPNYGYTF. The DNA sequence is TGTGCCAGCAGTACTGTAGCAGGGATCCCTAACTATGGCTACACCTTC.